This TCR beta chain was found in a study of T cells in localized non-small cell lung cancer. Study-level points and caveats: Sequencing was restricted to one tumor region; therefore, heterogeneity remains possible.

TCRdb keeps only in-frame clones here, not all; method: immunoSEQ multiplex PCR. The table has approximately 30,000 clones, approximately 90% seen once. V was pared by 3 bases and J by 8 bases, with 10 bases between. The CDR3 contains 12 residues. Germline lookup yields CDR1 LGHNA and CDR2 YSLEER. This clone appeared a single time. The antigen is not known. Specimen: peripheral blood mononuclear cells, collected before any cancer treatment. J is TRBJ1-2 and V is TRBV4-3; D unresolved. This sequence was found in a female donor over 55 with stage II lung adenocarcinoma. CDR3 in amino acids: CASSHNGRGYTF. The CDR3 DNA follows: TGCGCCAGCAGCCACAACGGAAGAGGCTACACCTTC.